Presented here are 27 T cell receptor beta chains from one specimen sequenced in a study of patients and donors after allogeneic stem cell transplantation. MiXCR was run by TCRdb on the RT-PCR reads, yielding one entry per CDR3 protein. This sample has about 200,000 distinct CDR3 sequences, with around two fifths found just once. The sample was blood, either unsorted or a sorted T cell fraction (not recorded which). These receptors originate from a human donor who was either an allogeneic HSCT recipient or a stem cell or donor lymphocyte infusion donor (not recorded which). It is not recorded whose cells these are; they may come from a transplant donor.

With regard to this clonotype: Compared with germline, one end of the junction differs, possibly owing to a read error. The chain couples TRBV4-1 to TRBJ1-1; D is uncertain. The CDR3 spans 16 residues. The germline gives CDR1 MGHRA, CDR2 YSYEKL. The CDR3 DNA reads as TGCGCCAGCAACCAAGATGGAGGCCTCCCCGGAGCTGAAGCTTTCTTT. This encodes CASNQDGGLPGAEAFF.

The chain is built from TRBV7-2 and TRBJ2-3; possible D gene TRBD1, 6 bases. The V gene's germline CDR1 is SGHTA and CDR2 FQGNSA. V was cut by 3 bases and J by 3 bases, with 10 bases left in between. This CDR3 is 14 amino acids long. The CDR3 loop is CASSFTGLTDTQYF. In DNA form, the CDR3 reads TGTGCCAGCAGCTTTACAGGGTTGACAGATACGCAGTATTTT.

In its sample, this clonotype was seen a few times. The V call is TRBV27, the J call TRBJ1-1; 9 nucleotides match TRBD1. There are 14 residues in the CDR3. Trimming took 3 bases from V and 4 from J; bases not matched to a gene: 3. Germline CDR1 is MNHEY and CDR2 is SMNVEV (reference sequence). For the CDR3, the DNA is TGTGCCAGCAGTTTTACAGGGGGCGGCACTGAAGCTTTCTTT. Amino acid sequence: CASSFTGGGTEAFF.

This sequence joins TRBV5-1 and TRBJ2-7, with TRBD2 identical over 12 bases. J was trimmed by 2 bases and V by 4 bases; bases with no gene match: 4. Per germline, CDR1 SGHRS and CDR2 YFSETQ. This CDR3 comprises 15 residues. In DNA form, the CDR3 reads TGCGCCAGCAGCCCCGGACTAGCGGGGCCCTACGAGCAGTACTTC. It is translated as CASSPGLAGPYEQYF.

V gene TRBV5-1 combines with J gene TRBJ2-3; D is unclear. The CDR3 length is 13 residues. Trimming shortened V by 4 bases and J by 4 bases, and 10 bases separated the two germline ends. Germline V lookup: CDR1 SGHRS, CDR2 YFSETQ. The CDR3 spells CASSDRGSDTQYF. CDR3 sequence (DNA): TGCGCCAGCAGCGATAGAGGCTCAGATACGCAGTATTTT.

The chain has TRBV6-1 and TRBJ1-2, with a tentative D call TRBD1 (6 bases). The CDR3 extends over 15 amino acids. Germline V gene data show CDR1 as MNHNS and CDR2 as SASEGT. Deletions cut 2 bases from V and 6 bases from J, with 16 bases between. The chain's CDR3 is CASSETGRGRNGYTF. The CDR3, as DNA: TGTGCCAGCAGTGAAACCGGCAGGGGTAGGAATGGCTACACCTTC.

This clonotype was counted between two and nine times. V usage is TRBV6-5 and J usage is TRBJ1-2; D perhaps matches TRBD1 (5 bases). V was clipped by 2 bases and J by 2 bases, with 12 bases between them. Looked up from germline, CDR1 is MNHEY and CDR2 is SVGAGI. The CDR3 consists of 15 residues. CDR3 protein: CASSYGGRDNYGYTF. CDR3 coding DNA: TGTGCCAGCAGTTACGGGGGAAGGGACAACTATGGCTACACCTTC.

This clonotype has only a few counts. The CDR3 here is CASSPNWEPQHF. CDR3 in DNA: TGTGCCAGCAGCCCCAACTGGGAACCCCAGCATTTT. V is TRBV6-2 or TRBV6-3 and J is TRBJ1-5; D unclear. The V gene lost 6 bases and the J gene lost 10 bases, with 13 bases spanning the gap. The V gene's germline CDR1 is MNHEY and CDR2 SVGEGT. The length of the CDR3 is 12 residues.

The chain uses TRBV5-1 and TRBJ2-2; the D gene could be TRBD1 or TRBD2 (6 bases each). The CDR3 has 16 amino acids. V shed 6 bases and J shed 0 bases, with 15 bases lying between them. The germline V gene has CDR1 SGHRS and CDR2 YFSETQ. This chain's CDR3 is CASTSGGLANTGELFF. The CDR3 nucleotides are TGCGCCAGCACTTCTGGGGGGCTAGCGAACACCGGGGAGCTGTTTTTT.

This clonotype was detected a few times. The chain employs TRBV9 and TRBJ1-1, with 7 nucleotides matching TRBD1. The CDR3 covers 14 residues. V gave up 4 bases and J gave up 1 base; unmatched junction bases: 4. Germline loops: CDR1 SGDLS, CDR2 YYNGEE. CDR3 nucleotides: TGTGCCAGCAGCCGTGGGACAGCGAACACTGAAGCTTTCTTT. Its translation is CASSRGTANTEAFF. Complete variable domain (other parts from reference TRBV9 and TRBJ1-1): DSGVTQTPKHLITATGQRVTLRCSPRSGDLSVYWYQQSLDQGLQFLIQYYNGEERAKGNILERFSAQQFPDLHSELNLSSLELGDSALYFCASSRGTANTEAFFGQGTRLTVV.

This clonotype has a handful of counts. V is TRBV7-3 and J is TRBJ1-5; D uncertain. The V gene lost 8 bases and the J gene lost 3 bases, with 11 bases spanning the gap. The CDR3 has 13 residues. The germline CDR1 and CDR2 sequences are SGHTA and FQGTGA. Written as DNA, the CDR3 is TGTGCCAGCGGAGGGATGGTCAATCAGCCCCAGCATTTT. It is translated as CASGGMVNQPQHF.

The chain uses TRBV27 and TRBJ1-1; maybe TRBD1 (5 bases). V shed 5 bases and J shed 4 bases, with 14 bases lying between them. This CDR3 comprises 14 residues. Germline V gene sequence: CDR1 MNHEY, CDR2 SMNVEV (reference sequence). The CDR3 spells CASSPRRRGTEAFF. CDR3 nucleotides: TGTGCCAGCAGTCCCCGACGGAGGGGCACTGAAGCTTTCTTT.

The chain is built from TRBV5-6 and TRBJ1-5; D is ambiguous. V lost 2 bases and J 7 bases, leaving 4 bases between the germline ends. The CDR3 sequence is 11 residues long. Germline V gene lookup returns CDR1 SGHDT and CDR2 YYEEEE. Here the CDR3 reads CASSFQQPQHF. CDR3 DNA sequence: TGTGCCAGCAGCTTCCAGCAGCCCCAGCATTTT.

The rearrangement links TRBV14 to TRBJ2-1, with unresolved D. The CDR3 is made up of 13 amino acids. Germline V lookup: CDR1 SGHDN, CDR2 FVKESK. V lost 2 bases and J 9 bases, leaving 11 bases between the germline ends. CDR3 in amino acids: CASSQNLGSEQFF. In nucleotides, the CDR3 is TGTGCCAGCAGCCAAAACCTAGGCAGTGAGCAGTTCTTC.

The chain employs TRBV5-1 and TRBJ2-1, with 8 bases aligning to TRBD1. Losses at the gene ends were 2 bases for V and 5 bases for J; bases not matched to a gene: 3. Per germline, CDR1 SGHRS and CDR2 YFSETQ. The CDR3 loop spans 14 amino acids. The CDR3 nucleotides read TGCGCCAGCAGCTTCCAGGGGGCCGACAATGAGCAGTTCTTC. It encodes CASSFQGADNEQFF.

V is TRBV6-5 and J is TRBJ2-1; D could derive from TRBD1 or TRBD2 (5 bases each). This CDR3 contains 12 residues. V lost 2 bases and J lost 8, with 7 bases in between. CDR1 is MNHEY, CDR2 SVGAGI, per germline. The CDR3 DNA reads as TGTGCCAGCAGTTACGGGGGAGATGAGCAGTTCTTC. Its translation: CASSYGGDEQFF.

V is TRBV14 and J is TRBJ1-2, with D unresolved. The length of the CDR3 is 13 residues. Trimming cost V 5 bases and J 3 bases, with 10 bases left between them. Germline V lookup: CDR1 SGHDN, CDR2 FVKESK. The CDR3 nucleotides read TGTGCCAGCAGCTCAATCCTCGACTATGGCTACACCTTC. It codes for CASSSILDYGYTF.

The V and J genes are TRBV11-2 and TRBJ1-1; D is undetermined. V was clipped by 2 bases and J by 1 base, with 8 bases between them. The CDR3 is 14 residues long. Germline V lookup: CDR1 SGHAT, CDR2 FQNNGV. The DNA of the CDR3 is TGTGCCAGCAGCTTAATTAGGGAGAACACTGAAGCTTTCTTT. Encoded protein: CASSLIRENTEAFF.

This clonotype was detected only a few times. This rearrangement joins TRBV29-1 to TRBJ1-1, with D maybe TRBD1 (6 bases). V gave up 4 bases and J gave up 3 bases, with 12 bases separating them. The germline CDR1 and CDR2 sequences are SQVTM and ANQGSEA. The CDR3 covers 13 residues. CDR3 in amino acids: CSVADRRDTEAFF. CDR3 DNA sequence: TGCAGCGTTGCCGACAGGCGGGACACTGAAGCTTTCTTT.

This clonotype has just a few counts. The J gene is TRBJ1-5, the V gene TRBV20-1; weak D call: TRBD1 (5 bases). Germline assignment: CDR1 DFQATT and CDR2 SNEGSKA (reference sequence). Trimming took off 6 bases at V and 6 bases at J, with 12 bases between the two ends. CDR3 length equals 12 residues. Here the CDR3 DNA reads TGCAGTGCCCCCGGGGGTACTCAGCCCCAGCATTTT. Translating it yields CSAPGGTQPQHF.

V is TRBV30 and J is TRBJ1-2; no reliable D call. In germline, CDR1 is GTSNPN, CDR2 SVGIG (reference sequence). The V gene lost 4 bases and the J gene lost 3 bases, with 12 bases spanning the gap. The CDR3 sequence is 13 residues long. The CDR3 DNA reads TGTGCCTGGACCCCAGAAGGAGACTATGGCTACACCTTC. Protein product: CAWTPEGDYGYTF.

The chain is built from TRBV5-1 and TRBJ2-6, with a possible D match to TRBD2 (5 bases). Germline V lookup: CDR1 SGHRS, CDR2 YFSETQ. The V end was cut by 2 bases, the J end by 0 bases, with 9 bases between. The CDR3 runs 16 residues. The CDR3 protein is CASSFLGSSGANVLTF. In DNA form, the CDR3 reads TGCGCCAGCAGCTTCTTGGGGAGCTCTGGGGCCAACGTCCTGACTTTC.

V and J are TRBV18 and TRBJ1-1; a weak D match, TRBD1 (5 bases). There are 14 residues in the CDR3. Trimming left V 3 bases short and J 3 bases short, with 11 bases between. Germline V gives CDR1 KGHSH, CDR2 LQKENI. CDR3 protein: CASSPAGSYTEAFF. DNA for the CDR3: TGTGCCAGCTCACCGGCAGGGTCTTACACTGAAGCTTTCTTT.

The chain recombines TRBV4-1 with TRBJ1-2, with a tentative D call TRBD1 (5 bases). Germline-derived CDR1 and CDR2 are MGHRA and YSYEKL. V was cut by 0 bases and J by 0 bases, with 8 bases left in between. The CDR3 contains 15 residues. The DNA for the CDR3 is TGCGCCAGCAGCCAAGAGGGGACGGCTAACTATGGCTACACCTTC. Translated: CASSQEGTANYGYTF.

This rearrangement joins TRBV12-3 or TRBV12-4 to TRBJ1-1; the D gene is possibly TRBD1 (5 bases). Trimming shortened V by 5 bases and J by 7 bases, and 14 bases separated the two germline ends. The CDR3 is made up of 13 amino acids. In DNA form, the CDR3 reads TGTGCCAGCAGTCCCGGGACTGGAGTTGAAGCTTTCTTT. It is translated as CASSPGTGVEAFF.

The rearrangement uses TRBV29-1 and TRBJ2-5; D is unclear. Germline CDR1 is SQVTM and CDR2 is ANQGSEA. Trimming stripped 4 bases from V and 5 bases from J, with 5 bases between. This CDR3 contains 10 residues. The CDR3 is CSVGRETQYF. The CDR3 region has the DNA TGCAGCGTTGGCAGGGAGACCCAGTACTTC. Full variable domain (rest looked up from reference TRBV29-1 and TRBJ2-5): SAVISQKPSRDICQRGTSLTIQCQVDSQVTMMFWYRQQPGQSLTLIATANQGSEATYESGFVIDKFPISRPNLTFSTLTVSNMSPEDSSIYLCSVGRETQYFGPGTRLLVL.

This sequence joins TRBV11-2 and TRBJ1-5, with D unclear. CDR1 and CDR2 from the germline V gene are SGHAT and FQNNGV. The CDR3 extends over 13 amino acids. Deletions cut 5 bases from V and 9 bases from J, with 14 bases between. This chain's CDR3 is CASSPDPGRPQHF. The DNA for the CDR3 is TGTGCCAGCAGCCCCGACCCCGGCCGGCCCCAGCATTTT.